The 4 T cell receptor beta chains in this list originate from one sample, sequenced in a study of T cell changes during pregnancy in multiple sclerosis. The assay was immunoSEQ multiplex PCR, and TCRdb's table has in-frame clones only and misses some. The sample has around 64,000 clones; roughly 91% are singletons. Here the sequenced sample was CD4+ T cells from peripheral blood mononuclear cells, taken after pregnancy. The receptors shown here come from a female donor with multiple sclerosis, enrolled in a pregnancy study.

J is TRBJ1-1 and V is TRBV10-3, with D hard to call. This CDR3 has 12 residues. The V and J ends lost 7 bases and 3 bases respectively, with 9 bases between them. Germline CDR1 and CDR2: ENHRY and SYGVKD. This chain's CDR3 is CAIKNRDTEAFF. Written as DNA, the CDR3 is TGTGCCATCAAGAACCGGGACACTGAAGCTTTCTTT.

The chain couples TRBV5-5 to TRBJ1-1; D is possibly TRBD1 (5 bases). The CDR3 extends over 20 amino acids. The V gene's germline CDR1 is SGHKS and CDR2 YYEKEE (reference sequence). V lost 1 base to trimming and J lost 1 base, with 26 bases between them. CDR3 nucleotides: TGTGCCAGCAGCTTGAGTAGTAACAGAATCGGGGGGACGAGGAACACTGAAGCTTTCTTT. Its translation: CASSLSSNRIGGTRNTEAFF.

The rearrangement links TRBV9 to TRBJ2-7; 7 bases map to TRBD1. The CDR3 length is 14 residues. With V trimmed by 3 bases and J by 2 bases, 5 bases remained unmatched. Germline assignment: CDR1 SGDLS and CDR2 YYNGEE. In nucleotides, the CDR3 is TGTGCCAGCAGCGCGACAGGGTTAACCTACGAGCAGTACTTC. Amino acids: CASSATGLTYEQYF.

The chain employs TRBV28 and TRBJ2-5; 10 nucleotides align to TRBD1. The ends lost 6 bases at V and 5 bases at J; junction bases unmatched: 12. CDR3 length: 16 amino acids. Germline V lookup: CDR1 MDHEN, CDR2 SYDVKM. The CDR3 DNA is TGTGCCAGCAGCCCTTCCGGGACAGGGGCGGCGGAGACCCAGTACTTC. This gives the protein CASSPSGTGAAETQYF.